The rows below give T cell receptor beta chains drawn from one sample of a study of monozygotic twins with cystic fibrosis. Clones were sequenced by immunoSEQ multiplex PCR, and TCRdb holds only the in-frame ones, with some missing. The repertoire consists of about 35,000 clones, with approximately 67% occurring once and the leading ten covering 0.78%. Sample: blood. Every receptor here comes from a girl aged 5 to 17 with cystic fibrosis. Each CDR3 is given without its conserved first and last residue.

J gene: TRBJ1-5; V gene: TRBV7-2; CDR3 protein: ASSRQGAGGQPQH
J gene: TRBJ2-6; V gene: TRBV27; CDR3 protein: ASSSVVGSLAGFSGANVLT
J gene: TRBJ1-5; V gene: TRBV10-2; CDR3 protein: ASSETTGREPQH
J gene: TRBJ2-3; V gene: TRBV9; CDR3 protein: ASSAAPPGDTQY
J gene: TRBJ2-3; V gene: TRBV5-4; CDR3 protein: ASSPGGPDTQY
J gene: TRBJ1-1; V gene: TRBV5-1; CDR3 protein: ASSQPGHMNTEAF
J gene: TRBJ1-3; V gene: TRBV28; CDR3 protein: ASTTGGFGNTIY
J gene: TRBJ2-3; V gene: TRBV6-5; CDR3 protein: ASTRAGVTTDTQY
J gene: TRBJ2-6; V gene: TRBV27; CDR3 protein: ASSPRGGARTGANVLT
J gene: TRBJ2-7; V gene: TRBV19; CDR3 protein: ASSPNRQGPPNYEQY
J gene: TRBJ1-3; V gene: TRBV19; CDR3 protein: ATRGGSTIY
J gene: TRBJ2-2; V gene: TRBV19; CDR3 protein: ASSGALNTGELF
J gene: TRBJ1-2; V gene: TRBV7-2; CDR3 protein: ASSLGGADIYGYT
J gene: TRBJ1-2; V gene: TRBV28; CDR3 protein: ASSSPGTGEGYT
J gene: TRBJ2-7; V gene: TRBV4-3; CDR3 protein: ASSQDPGTGYEQY
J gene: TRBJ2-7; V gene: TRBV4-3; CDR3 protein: ASSQVQGSSYEQY
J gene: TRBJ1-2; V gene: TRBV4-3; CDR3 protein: ASSPRQAPGDGYT
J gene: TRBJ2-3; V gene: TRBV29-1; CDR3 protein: SLNPGQLTDTQY
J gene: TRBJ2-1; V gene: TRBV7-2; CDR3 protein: AVGRGRPPSYNEQF
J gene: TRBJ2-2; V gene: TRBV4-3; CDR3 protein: ASSQLLAGGSTGELF
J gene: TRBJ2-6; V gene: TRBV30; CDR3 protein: AWSVSGANVLT
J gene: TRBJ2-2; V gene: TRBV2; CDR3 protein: ANSPVRDSGELF
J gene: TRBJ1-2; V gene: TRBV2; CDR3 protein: ASTPGQSNYGYT
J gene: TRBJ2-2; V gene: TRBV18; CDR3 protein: ASSPPSRVAGELF
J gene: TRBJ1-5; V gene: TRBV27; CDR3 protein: ASSLRGLTSNQPQH
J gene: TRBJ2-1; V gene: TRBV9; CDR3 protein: ASSARGSPVDEQF
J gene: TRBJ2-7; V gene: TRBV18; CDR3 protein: ASSRDRDSYEQY
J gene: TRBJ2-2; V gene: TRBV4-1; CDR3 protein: ASSPGTGELF
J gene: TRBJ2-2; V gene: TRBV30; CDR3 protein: AWSSSGVTGELF
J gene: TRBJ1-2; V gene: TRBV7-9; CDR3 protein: ASSQGHLNYGYT
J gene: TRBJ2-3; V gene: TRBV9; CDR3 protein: ASSLREGRDTQY
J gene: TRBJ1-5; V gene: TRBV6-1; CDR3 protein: ASSEARGVSNQPQH
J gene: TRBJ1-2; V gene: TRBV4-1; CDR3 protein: ASSQEGAANYGYT
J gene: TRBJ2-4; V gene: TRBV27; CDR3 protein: ASSFGLADVQY
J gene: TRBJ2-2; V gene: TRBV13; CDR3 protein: ASSLAVGELF
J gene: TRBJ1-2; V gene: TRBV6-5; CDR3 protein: ASSPLGRPNYGYT
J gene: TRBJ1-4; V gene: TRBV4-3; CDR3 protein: ASSRRGGRVEKLF
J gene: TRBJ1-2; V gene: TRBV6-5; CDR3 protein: ASTPGTEYGYT
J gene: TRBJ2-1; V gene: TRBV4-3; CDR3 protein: ASSQAGGSFEQF
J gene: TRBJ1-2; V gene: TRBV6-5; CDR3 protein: ASSFTGEGNYGYT
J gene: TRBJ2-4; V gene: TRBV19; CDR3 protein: ASSSPGPRNIQY
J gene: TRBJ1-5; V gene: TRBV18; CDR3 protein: ASSPAYNQPQH
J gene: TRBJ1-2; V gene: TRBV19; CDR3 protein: ASFRGYGYT
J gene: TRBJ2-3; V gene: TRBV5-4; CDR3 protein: ASSLGASTDTQY
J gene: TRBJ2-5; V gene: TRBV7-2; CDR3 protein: ASSPYRVGETQY
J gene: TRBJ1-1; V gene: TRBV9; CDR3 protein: ASSPRTGNTEAF
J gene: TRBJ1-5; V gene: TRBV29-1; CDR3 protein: SVDSGHGNQPQH
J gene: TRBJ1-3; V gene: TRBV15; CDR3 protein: ATSAHRGPGSGNTIY